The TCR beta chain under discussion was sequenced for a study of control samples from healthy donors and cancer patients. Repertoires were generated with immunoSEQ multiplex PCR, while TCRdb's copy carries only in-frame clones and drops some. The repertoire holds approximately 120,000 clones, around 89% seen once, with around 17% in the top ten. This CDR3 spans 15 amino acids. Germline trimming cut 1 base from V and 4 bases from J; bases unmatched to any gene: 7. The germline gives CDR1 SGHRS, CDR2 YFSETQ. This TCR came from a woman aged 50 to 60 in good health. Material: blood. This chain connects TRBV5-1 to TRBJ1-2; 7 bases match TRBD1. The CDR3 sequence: CASSLSGTEFYGYTF. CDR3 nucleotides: TGCGCCAGCAGCTTGAGTGGGACAGAGTTCTATGGCTACACCTTC.